The TCR beta chain described here comes from a study of T cell responses to AZD1222 COVID-19 vaccine. The CDR3 length is 13 residues. Trimming stripped 6 bases from V and 0 bases from J, with 6 bases between. This clone was seen a handful of times. Its target is unknown. The data were produced by immunoSEQ multiplex PCR, yet TCRdb's version contains in-frame clones alone and is incomplete. Here the sample spans roughly 150,000 clones, around 90% being singletons. Regarding the study as a whole: Among spike-specific TCRs, nearly half reportedly target unmutated variant regions. AZD1222 recipients seropositive at baseline numbered only five to seven. Repertoires were sampled only after the peak T cell response.

This TCR was recovered from an adult who received the AZD1222 COVID-19 vaccine. Here the sequenced sample was peripheral blood, taken 28 days after the second AZD1222 dose. V usage is TRBV12-3 or TRBV12-4 and J usage is TRBJ1-3; no clear D. The CDR3 region is CASSQDSGNTIYF. Written as DNA, the CDR3 is TGTGCCAGCAGCCAGGACTCTGGAAACACCATATATTTT.